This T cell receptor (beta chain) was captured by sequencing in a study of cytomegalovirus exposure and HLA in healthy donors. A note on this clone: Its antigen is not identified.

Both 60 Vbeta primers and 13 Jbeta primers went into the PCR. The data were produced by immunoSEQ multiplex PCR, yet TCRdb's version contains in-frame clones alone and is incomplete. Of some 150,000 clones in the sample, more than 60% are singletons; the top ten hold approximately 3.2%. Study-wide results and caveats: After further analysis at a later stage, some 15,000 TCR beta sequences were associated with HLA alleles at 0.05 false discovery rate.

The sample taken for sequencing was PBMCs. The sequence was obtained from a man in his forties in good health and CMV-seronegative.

The CDR3 DNA reads as TGTGCCAGCAGCGGTACAGGGGTTCCACCCCTCCACTTT. Its translation is CASSGTGVPPLHF. This chain links TRBV5-6 with TRBJ1-6; 7 nucleotides agree with TRBD1. Unmatched junction bases numbered 6, after V lost 4 bases and J lost 11 bases. CDR1 is SGHDT and CDR2 is YYEEEE in the germline V gene. This CDR3 comprises 13 residues.